Below, one TCR beta chain is given with its context. As yet, its antigen is unknown. This sample stems from a study of immune evolution from preneoplasia to lung adenocarcinoma. Study observations and caveats: Later-stage lesions appeared to have more T cells, more diversity, less clonality.

Repertoires were generated with immunoSEQ multiplex PCR, while TCRdb's copy carries only in-frame clones and drops some. This table has 14,000 or so clones, 85% appearing once. Germline V gene sequence: CDR1 GTSNPN, CDR2 SVGIG (reference sequence). This CDR3 comprises 13 residues. The V and J ends lost 2 bases and 2 bases respectively, with 7 bases between them. Resections took place in Japan or China from about 2014 to 2017. The chain carries TRBV30 and TRBJ1-3; D gene unclear. The specimen sequenced was FFPE lung adenocarcinoma in situ tissue. The sequence came from a donor aged 70 or over with lung adenocarcinoma. Here the CDR3 DNA reads TGTGCCTGGAGTCGGAGTACTGGAAACACCATATATTTT. Translating gives CAWSRSTGNTIYF.